Following are 21 T cell receptor beta chains from one sample sequenced in a study of cytomegalovirus exposure and HLA in healthy donors (dated by TCRdb to about 2017). Library generation was performed with the immunoSEQ multiplex PCR assay. TCRdb provides this immuneACCESS table in a form limited to in-frame rearrangements. Some clones are lacking; in checked studies, under half of them reflect an unresolved V gene, and why the rest are absent is not known. The sample table shows some 120,000 clones, and around nine tenths are seen once. The top ten clones comprise approximately 1.3% of the sample. Sequenced input: PBMCs. Receptor source: a man aged 30-40 years in good health and CMV-seronegative.

The table lists this clone with a few counts. The chain has TRBV30 and TRBJ1-1; perhaps TRBD1 as D (6 bases). The CDR3 totals 14 residues. V shed 7 bases and J shed 4 bases, with 19 bases lying between them. Germline assignment: CDR1 GTSNPN and CDR2 SVGIG (reference sequence). CDR3: CALQSQGLGTEAFF. DNA for the CDR3: TGTGCCTTACAATCACAGGGCTTGGGCACTGAAGCTTTCTTT.

V is TRBV29-1 and J is TRBJ1-2; 8 nucleotides match TRBD1. Germline loops: CDR1 SQVTM, CDR2 ANQGSEA. The V and J ends lost 7 bases and 4 bases, in that order; junction bases with no gene match: 5. This CDR3 is 12 amino acids long. CDR3 amino acids: CSGDRGAYGYTF. The CDR3 DNA reads TGCAGCGGTGACAGGGGTGCCTATGGCTACACCTTC.

The chain couples TRBV5-1 to TRBJ2-1; 13 nucleotides match TRBD2. In germline, CDR1 is SGHRS, CDR2 YFSETQ. The CDR3 has 15 amino acids. The J segment lost 8 bases and the V segment lost 2 bases, leaving 4 bases of the junction unmatched. The CDR3 loop reads CASSLGTSGNDEQFF. Written as DNA, the CDR3 is TGCGCCAGCAGCTTAGGGACTAGCGGGAATGATGAGCAGTTCTTC.

V and J are TRBV19 and TRBJ2-5; D ambiguous. This CDR3 region has 13 residues. Trimming left V 5 bases short and J 4 bases short, with 11 bases between. CDR1 and CDR2 (germline): LNHDA, SQIVND (reference sequence). The DNA of the CDR3 is TGTGCCAGTAGTCCCCGGTTAAGAGAGACCCAGTACTTC. Translation: CASSPRLRETQYF.

The chain combines TRBV9 with TRBJ2-7, with 7 positions matching TRBD2. This CDR3 contains 15 residues. The germline CDR1 and CDR2 sequences are SGDLS and YYNGEE. J lost 1 base, V lost 4 bases, and 8 bases had no gene match. Here the CDR3 reads CASSPRREESYEQYF. CDR3 sequence (DNA): TGTGCCAGCAGCCCCCGACGGGAGGAGTCCTACGAGCAGTACTTC.

This chain joins TRBV19 and TRBJ2-7, with TRBD1 matching over 9 bases. V gave up 4 bases and J gave up 4 bases; unmatched junction bases: 11. CDR1 and CDR2 from the germline V gene are LNHDA and SQIVND (reference sequence). This CDR3 has 16 residues. The CDR3, as DNA: TGTGCCAGTAGTACCCGAGGGACAGGGAGGAAATACGAGCAGTACTTC. It translates to CASSTRGTGRKYEQYF.

The chain has TRBV19 and TRBJ2-7; the match to TRBD2 covers 10 bases. V was clipped by 2 bases and J by 4 bases; unmatched bases: 5. Germline values: CDR1 LNHDA, CDR2 SQIVND (reference sequence). The CDR3 extends over 15 amino acids. CDR3 in DNA: TGTGCCAGTAGTATAAGCGGGAGGGCCGAGTACGAGCAGTACTTC. Translating gives CASSISGRAEYEQYF.

This rearrangement joins TRBV4-2 to TRBJ2-1; D is unresolved. V lost 1 base, J lost 4 bases, and 8 bases lay in between. Germline values: CDR1 LGHNA, CDR2 YNFKEQ. CDR3 size: 14 residues. The CDR3 loop reads CASSQGLEYNEQFF. The CDR3 bases are TGTGCCAGCAGCCAAGGGCTAGAATACAATGAGCAGTTCTTC.

The sample holds a few counts of this clone. CDR3: CASNFRSGDPSTDTQYF. The CDR3 DNA follows: TGTGCCAGCAACTTTCGTAGCGGGGACCCTAGCACAGATACGCAGTATTTT. The chain has TRBV2 and TRBJ2-3, with 8 nucleotides matching TRBD2. The junction had 12 bases not matched to a gene; V was cut back by 7 bases and J by 0 bases. Germline CDR1 reads SNHLY; CDR2 reads FYNNEI. The CDR3 length is 17 residues.

The genes are TRBV27 and TRBJ2-5; TRBD2 agrees at 7 bases. The CDR3 is 17 amino acids. V lost 6 bases and J lost 2; bases outside the gene matches: 15. From germline, CDR1 is MNHEY and CDR2 SMNVEV (reference sequence). CDR3 in amino acids: CASRRLAVNQLQETQYF. For the CDR3, the DNA is TGTGCCAGCAGAAGACTAGCAGTTAACCAACTACAAGAGACCCAGTACTTC.

This sequence joins TRBV25-1 and TRBJ1-6; 8 bases align to TRBD1. The CDR3 has 14 residues. V dropped 4 bases and J dropped 7; count of bases not matched to a gene: 3. Germline lookup yields CDR1 MGHDK and CDR2 SYGVNS. The CDR3 DNA reads TGTGCCAGCAGTGGGACAGGGTCAAATTCACCCCTCCACTTT. It encodes CASSGTGSNSPLHF. Combining the CDR3 with reference TRBV25-1 and TRBJ1-6 gives the whole variable domain EADIYQTPRYLVIGTGKKITLECSQTMGHDKMYWYQQDPGMELHLIHYSYGVNSTEKGDLSSESTVSRIRTEHFPLTLESARPSHTSQYLCASSGTGSNSPLHFGNGTRLTVT.

The chain combines TRBV10-3 with TRBJ2-7; TRBD1 aligns across 8 bases. V trimming: 5 bases; J trimming: 7 bases; junction bases outside the gene matches: 16. The CDR3 is 16 amino acids. Germline CDR1 and CDR2: ENHRY and SYGVKD. CDR3 DNA: TGTGCCATCAGTAGACCTTCCGAGGACAGGGTACCGGAGCAGTACTTC. Translated: CAISRPSEDRVPEQYF.

CDR3: CASSLGQGAYEQYF. The CDR3 nucleotides read TGCGCCAGCAGCCTAGGACAGGGGGCTTACGAGCAGTACTTC. The rearrangement uses TRBV4-1 and TRBJ2-7, with 11 nucleotides matching TRBD1. The germline gives CDR1 MGHRA, CDR2 YSYEKL. The CDR3 extends over 14 amino acids. With 4 bases clipped from V and 4 bases from J, the junction kept 3 bases outside the gene matches.

The genes are TRBV2 and TRBJ2-2; 10 bases map to TRBD2. This CDR3 comprises 15 residues. Per the germline V gene, CDR1 is SNHLY and CDR2 is FYNNEI. The junction had 3 bases not matched to a gene; V was cut back by 4 bases and J by 4 bases. The chain's CDR3 is CASSVLAGGTGELFF. The DNA for the CDR3 is TGTGCCAGCAGTGTCTTAGCGGGGGGCACCGGGGAGCTGTTTTTT.

The chain recombines TRBV5-1 with TRBJ2-3; maybe TRBD2 (5 bases). Germline V gene sequence: CDR1 SGHRS, CDR2 YFSETQ. V was cut by 4 bases and J by 2 bases, with 17 bases left in between. The CDR3 runs 16 residues. CDR3 nucleotide sequence: TGCGCCAGCAGCCCACGGTGGGGTCGGGACACAGATACGCAGTATTTT. It yields the protein CASSPRWGRDTDTQYF.

The chain carries TRBV7-8 and TRBJ1-6, with D perhaps TRBD1 (5 bases). CDR1 and CDR2 (germline): SGHVS, FQNEAQ. The CDR3 is made up of 18 amino acids. The V gene lost 1 base and the J gene lost 0 bases, with 13 bases spanning the gap. The chain's CDR3 is CASSLVPQESSYNSPLHF. CDR3 nucleotides: TGTGCCAGCAGCTTAGTCCCACAGGAAAGCTCCTATAATTCACCCCTCCACTTT.

The J gene is TRBJ1-3, the V gene TRBV5-6; no firm D call. From germline, CDR1 is SGHDT and CDR2 YYEEEE. The CDR3 length is 15 residues. V lost 2 bases to trimming and J lost 0 bases, with 9 bases between them. The CDR3 loop reads CASSFSAYSGNTIYF. Here the CDR3 DNA reads TGTGCCAGCAGCTTTTCTGCCTACTCTGGAAACACCATATATTTT.

This clone was detected only once. CDR3 coding DNA: TGCGCCAGCAGCTGGACTAGCGGAGCATACAATGAGCAGTTCTTC. Encoded protein: CASSWTSGAYNEQFF. This chain uses TRBV5-1 with TRBJ2-1, with 10 bases identical to TRBD2. Trimming removed 3 bases from V and 4 bases from J; junction bases left unmatched: 4. The germline CDR1 and CDR2 sequences are SGHRS and YFSETQ. The CDR3 length is 15 residues.

The rearrangement uses TRBV7-8 and TRBJ2-2; D not resolved. Trimming removed 1 base from V and 4 bases from J, with 7 bases in between. The CDR3 extends over 14 amino acids. CDR1 and CDR2 (germline): SGHVS, FQNEAQ. The CDR3 sequence is CASSLDGGTGELFF. For the CDR3, the DNA is TGTGCCAGCAGCTTAGATGGCGGCACCGGGGAGCTGTTTTTT. Using reference TRBV7-8 and TRBJ2-2 for the parts outside the CDR3, the full variable domain is GAGVSQSPRYKVAKRGQDVALRCDPISGHVSLFWYQQALGQGPEFLTYFQNEAQLDKSGLPSDRFFAERPEGSVSTLKIQRTQQEDSAVYLCASSLDGGTGELFFGEGSRLTVL.

The V and J genes are TRBV29-1 and TRBJ1-2; 8 bases match TRBD1. Germline loops: CDR1 SQVTM, CDR2 ANQGSEA. Trimming took 6 bases from V and 8 from J; bases not matched to a gene: 5. The CDR3 extends over 11 amino acids. CDR3 region: CSVPDREGYTF. The CDR3 coding sequence is TGCAGCGTGCCGGACAGGGAGGGCTACACCTTC.

Concerning this clone itself: The sample holds other DNA sequences that translate to the same CDR3. The rearrangement links TRBV5-1 to TRBJ1-3; D is unclear. V was pared by 0 bases and J by 0 bases, with 7 bases between. The CDR3 spans 15 residues. Germline-derived CDR1 and CDR2 are SGHRS and YFSETQ. The CDR3 DNA sequence: TGCGCCAGCAGCTTGGATTCAGGCTCTGGAAACACCATATATTTT. It encodes CASSLDSGSGNTIYF.